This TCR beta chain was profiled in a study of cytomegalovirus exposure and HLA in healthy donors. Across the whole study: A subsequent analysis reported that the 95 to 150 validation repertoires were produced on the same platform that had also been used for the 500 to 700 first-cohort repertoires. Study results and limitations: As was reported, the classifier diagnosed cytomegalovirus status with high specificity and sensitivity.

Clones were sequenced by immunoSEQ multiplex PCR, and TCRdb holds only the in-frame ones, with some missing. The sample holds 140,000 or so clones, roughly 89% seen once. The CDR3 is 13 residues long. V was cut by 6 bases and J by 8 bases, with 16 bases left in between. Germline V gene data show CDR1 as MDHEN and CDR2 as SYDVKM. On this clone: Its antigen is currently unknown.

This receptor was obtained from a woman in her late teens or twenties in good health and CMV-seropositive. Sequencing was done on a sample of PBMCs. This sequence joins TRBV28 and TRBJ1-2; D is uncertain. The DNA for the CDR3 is TGTGCCAGCAGCCTCCCGGGGTTAAGGGGCTACACCTTC. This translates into CASSLPGLRGYTF.